Listed below are T cell receptor beta chains from one sample, sequenced in a study of blood T cell repertoires in COVID-19. Data came from immunoSEQ multiplex PCR; TCRdb stores just in-frame clones and leaves some out. Of fewer than 350,000 clones in the sample, 70% to 90% are singletons; the top ten hold roughly 2.2%. Material for sequencing was PBMCs or T cells enriched from blood (not recorded which). All receptors derive from a man aged 25 to 40 who had recovered from COVID-19. Each CDR3 is given with its conserved first and last residue. The order of the fields is clone size, V gene, D gene, CDR3 length, J gene, CDR3 protein, CDR3 DNA. D genes are given only for firm matches. Expanded clones get a size class; other rows say once, few or many, or leave the size out.

abundance: once; v_gene: TRBV6-2/TRBV6-3; d_gene: -; len: 13; j_gene: TRBJ1-2; CDR3aa: CASSLSGVYGYTF; CDR3nt: TGTGCCAGCAGTCTCTCAGGGGTCTATGGCTACACCTTC
abundance: -; v_gene: TRBV29-1; d_gene: TRBD1; len: 13; j_gene: TRBJ1-1; CDR3aa: CSVHVTGGTEAFF; CDR3nt: TGCAGCGTTCACGTTACAGGGGGCACTGAAGCTTTCTTT
abundance: -; v_gene: TRBV14; d_gene: -; len: 15; j_gene: TRBJ1-1; CDR3aa: CASSQQGRLYTEAFF; CDR3nt: TGTGCCAGCAGCCAACAGGGGAGACTTTACACTGAAGCTTTCTTT
abundance: -; v_gene: TRBV19; d_gene: TRBD2; len: 17; j_gene: TRBJ2-1; CDR3aa: CASSTRDSGGALGEQFF; CDR3nt: TGTGCCAGTAGTACCCGAGATAGCGGGGGGGCCTTAGGAGAGCAGTTCTTC
abundance: -; v_gene: TRBV6-5; d_gene: TRBD2; len: 15; j_gene: TRBJ2-2; CDR3aa: CASNSGGADTGELFF; CDR3nt: TGTGCCAGCAATAGCGGGGGGGCGGACACCGGGGAGCTGTTTTTT
abundance: -; v_gene: TRBV3-1/TRBV3-2; d_gene: -; len: 16; j_gene: TRBJ1-1; CDR3aa: CASSQEVLQGSTEAFF; CDR3nt: TGTGCCAGCAGCCAAGAAGTTCTCCAGGGATCCACTGAAGCTTTCTTT
abundance: -; v_gene: TRBV5-5; d_gene: -; len: 16; j_gene: TRBJ1-1; CDR3aa: CASSPDSPQWNTEAFF; CDR3nt: TGTGCCAGCAGCCCTGACAGCCCTCAATGGAACACTGAAGCTTTCTTT
abundance: -; v_gene: TRBV7-2; d_gene: TRBD1; len: 15; j_gene: TRBJ2-1; CDR3aa: CASRPTGLAYNEQFF; CDR3nt: TGTGCCAGCAGACCGACAGGGCTCGCCTACAATGAGCAGTTCTTC
abundance: -; v_gene: TRBV5-1; d_gene: TRBD1; len: 14; j_gene: TRBJ1-2; CDR3aa: CASSVTQGNYGYTF; CDR3nt: TGCGCCAGCAGCGTCACACAGGGGAACTATGGCTACACCTTC
abundance: -; v_gene: TRBV3-1/TRBV3-2; d_gene: -; len: 14; j_gene: TRBJ1-1; CDR3aa: CASSHSSVNTEAFF; CDR3nt: TGTGCCAGCAGCCACTCTTCCGTGAACACTGAAGCTTTCTTT
abundance: -; v_gene: TRBV7-9; d_gene: TRBD1; len: 15; j_gene: TRBJ1-4; CDR3aa: CASSSARTGGGKLFF; CDR3nt: TGTGCCAGCAGCTCCGCCAGGACAGGAGGTGGAAAACTGTTTTTT
abundance: few; v_gene: TRBV7-9; d_gene: TRBD1; len: 15; j_gene: TRBJ2-7; CDR3aa: CASTTAGTGAYEQYF; CDR3nt: TGTGCCAGCACCACGGCCGGGACAGGGGCCTACGAGCAGTACTTC
abundance: -; v_gene: TRBV6-1; d_gene: TRBD1; len: 16; j_gene: TRBJ1-1; CDR3aa: CASSEFPRTGPSEAFF; CDR3nt: TGTGCCAGCAGTGAGTTCCCGAGGACAGGGCCCTCTGAAGCTTTCTTT
abundance: -; v_gene: TRBV19; d_gene: TRBD2; len: 17; j_gene: TRBJ2-3; CDR3aa: CASRAGGQERRTDTQYF; CDR3nt: TGTGCCAGTCGAGCGGGGGGGCAGGAAAGGAGGACAGATACGCAGTATTTT
abundance: -; v_gene: TRBV13; d_gene: -; len: 14; j_gene: TRBJ1-3; CDR3aa: CASSLGSAGNTIYF; CDR3nt: TGTGCCAGCAGCTTAGGCTCAGCTGGAAACACCATATATTTT
abundance: -; v_gene: TRBV6-5; d_gene: TRBD1; len: 14; j_gene: TRBJ1-4; CDR3aa: CASSSGGRDEKLFF; CDR3nt: TGTGCCAGCAGTTCAGGGGGTAGGGATGAAAAACTGTTTTTT
abundance: -; v_gene: TRBV3-1/TRBV3-2; d_gene: TRBD2; len: 17; j_gene: TRBJ2-3; CDR3aa: CASSLGLAGGLTDTQYF; CDR3nt: TGTGCCAGCAGCCTAGGACTAGCGGGGGGGCTGACAGATACGCAGTATTTT
abundance: -; v_gene: TRBV7-2; d_gene: -; len: 14; j_gene: TRBJ2-2; CDR3aa: CASSLGQATGELFF; CDR3nt: TGTGCCAGCAGCTTAGGGCAGGCCACCGGGGAGCTGTTTTTT
abundance: -; v_gene: TRBV7-9; d_gene: -; len: 15; j_gene: TRBJ1-1; CDR3aa: CASSLVTGEGTEAFF; CDR3nt: TGTGCCAGCAGCTTAGTTACGGGGGAGGGCACTGAAGCTTTCTTT
abundance: -; v_gene: TRBV4-1; d_gene: -; len: 15; j_gene: TRBJ1-6; CDR3aa: CASSRARNYNSPLHF; CDR3nt: TGCGCCAGCAGCCGAGCCAGGAACTATAATTCACCCCTCCACTTT
abundance: once; v_gene: TRBV7-3; d_gene: -; len: 16; j_gene: TRBJ1-2; CDR3aa: CASSLTGEGVTSGYTF; CDR3nt: TGTGCCAGCAGCTTAACAGGGGAGGGTGTAACAAGTGGCTACACCTTC
abundance: -; v_gene: TRBV7-8; d_gene: TRBD2; len: 19; j_gene: TRBJ2-1; CDR3aa: CASSLGTSGGLSSYNEQFF; CDR3nt: TGTGCCAGCAGCCTCGGGACTAGCGGGGGCCTTAGCTCCTACAATGAGCAGTTCTTC
abundance: -; v_gene: TRBV4-3; d_gene: TRBD2; len: 19; j_gene: TRBJ2-2; CDR3aa: CASSAQIAGAISNTGELFF; CDR3nt: TGCGCCAGCAGCGCCCAAATAGCGGGGGCCATTTCGAACACCGGGGAGCTGTTTTTT
abundance: -; v_gene: TRBV24-1; d_gene: TRBD1; len: 16; j_gene: TRBJ2-1; CDR3aa: CATSDAGTGSYNEQFF; CDR3nt: TGTGCCACCAGTGATGCCGGGACAGGGTCCTACAATGAGCAGTTCTTC
abundance: -; v_gene: TRBV11-1; d_gene: -; len: 13; j_gene: TRBJ1-2; CDR3aa: CASSFGRGYGYTF; CDR3nt: TGTGCCAGCAGCTTTGGAAGGGGCTATGGCTACACCTTC
abundance: -; v_gene: TRBV9; d_gene: TRBD2; len: 14; j_gene: TRBJ2-5; CDR3aa: CASNGGDPWKTQYF; CDR3nt: TGTGCCAGCAACGGGGGGGACCCCTGGAAGACCCAGTACTTC
abundance: -; v_gene: TRBV7-8; d_gene: TRBD2; len: 18; j_gene: TRBJ2-2; CDR3aa: CASSLSLGLAANTGELFF; CDR3nt: TGTGCCAGCAGCTTAAGCCTCGGACTAGCGGCGAACACCGGGGAGCTGTTTTTT
abundance: once; v_gene: TRBV29-1; d_gene: -; len: 14; j_gene: TRBJ1-2; CDR3aa: CSATGGIVSYGYTF; CDR3nt: TGCAGCGCCACCGGGGGGATTGTGAGCTATGGCTACACCTTC
abundance: -; v_gene: TRBV19; d_gene: -; len: 16; j_gene: TRBJ1-1; CDR3aa: CASSIGRLGLNTEAFF; CDR3nt: TGTGCCAGTAGTATAGGTAGACTGGGGCTGAACACTGAAGCTTTCTTT
abundance: -; v_gene: TRBV7-9; d_gene: TRBD1; len: 16; j_gene: TRBJ2-5; CDR3aa: CASSILDRVVRETQYF; CDR3nt: TGTGCCAGCAGCATCTTGGACAGGGTTGTTAGAGAGACCCAGTACTTC
abundance: -; v_gene: TRBV19; d_gene: -; len: 13; j_gene: TRBJ1-2; CDR3aa: CASSASGVYGYTF; CDR3nt: TGTGCCAGTAGTGCCTCGGGGGTGTATGGCTACACCTTC
abundance: -; v_gene: TRBV24-1; d_gene: -; len: 13; j_gene: TRBJ1-1; CDR3aa: CATPGQRITEAFF; CDR3nt: TGTGCCACTCCTGGACAGAGGATCACTGAAGCTTTCTTT
abundance: once; v_gene: TRBV15; d_gene: TRBD1; len: 14; j_gene: TRBJ1-5; CDR3aa: CATSSRDRGEPQHF; CDR3nt: TGTGCCACCAGCAGCCGGGACAGGGGTGAGCCCCAGCATTTT
abundance: -; v_gene: TRBV15; d_gene: -; len: 15; j_gene: TRBJ1-2; CDR3aa: CATSRDNRGKGGYTF; CDR3nt: TGTGCCACCAGCAGAGATAATCGGGGGAAAGGTGGCTACACCTTC
abundance: few; v_gene: TRBV5-5; d_gene: TRBD1; len: 14; j_gene: TRBJ1-4; CDR3aa: CASRPGQGVEKLFF; CDR3nt: TGTGCCAGCAGACCCGGACAGGGGGTTGAAAAACTGTTTTTT
abundance: -; v_gene: TRBV11-1; d_gene: -; len: 13; j_gene: TRBJ1-2; CDR3aa: CASSPARGFGYTF; CDR3nt: TGTGCCAGCAGCCCAGCACGAGGATTTGGCTACACCTTC